The subject of this entry is one T cell receptor (beta chain). These data are taken from a study of blood T cell repertoires in COVID-19. Study summary: Sites in the United States, Italy and Spain provided acute and convalescent COVID-19 samples. The cDNA or gDNA used as material had been derived from T cells, B-cell-depleted T cells, or PBMCs.

Study members were between roughly 18 and 89 years old and lived in 24 US regions. Within the 2 weeks before study entry, each person in the exposed group met a COVID-19 case. Data came from immunoSEQ multiplex PCR; TCRdb stores just in-frame clones and leaves some out. The repertoire holds nearly 250,000 clones, with about nine tenths as singletons. This CDR3 comprises 13 residues. V was pared by 5 bases and J by 6 bases, with 5 bases of the junction left unmatched. Germline V gene data show CDR1 as SGHKS and CDR2 as YYEKEE (reference sequence). The chain combines TRBV5-5 with TRBJ2-3; 8 bases are shared with TRBD1. This clonotype was sampled from a man aged 50 to 59 who had been exposed to COVID-19. Specimen: PBMCs or T cells enriched from blood (not recorded which). The CDR3 spells CASRTTGADTQYF. CDR3 nucleotide sequence: TGTGCCAGCAGAACGACAGGGGCGGATACGCAGTATTTT.